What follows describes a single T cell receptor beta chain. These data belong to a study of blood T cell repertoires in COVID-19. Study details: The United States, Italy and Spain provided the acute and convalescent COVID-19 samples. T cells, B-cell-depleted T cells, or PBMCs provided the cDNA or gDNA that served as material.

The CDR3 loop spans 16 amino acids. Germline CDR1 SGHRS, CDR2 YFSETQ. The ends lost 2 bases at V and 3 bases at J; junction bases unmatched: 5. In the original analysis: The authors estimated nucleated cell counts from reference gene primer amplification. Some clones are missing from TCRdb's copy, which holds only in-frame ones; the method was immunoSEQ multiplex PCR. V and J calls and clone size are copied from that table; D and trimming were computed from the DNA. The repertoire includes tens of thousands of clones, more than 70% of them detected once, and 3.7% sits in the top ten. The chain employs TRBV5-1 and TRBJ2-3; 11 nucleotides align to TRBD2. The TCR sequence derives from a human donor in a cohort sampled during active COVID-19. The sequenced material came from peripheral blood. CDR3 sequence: CASSLNSGGVTDTQYF. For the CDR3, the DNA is TGCGCCAGCAGCTTAAATAGCGGGGGGGTAACAGATACGCAGTATTTT.